The entry below describes one T cell receptor beta chain. The record originates from a study of blood T cell repertoires in COVID-19. Study-wide background: Whether acute or convalescent, the COVID-19 samples came from the United States, Italy and Spain.

The V gene lost 5 bases and the J gene lost 5 bases, with 19 bases spanning the gap. CDR3 length: 16 residues. Germline V lookup: CDR1 SGHAT, CDR2 FQNNGV. Under the authors' procedure: Using reference gene primer amplification, nucleated cell counts were estimated. Data came from immunoSEQ multiplex PCR; TCRdb stores just in-frame clones and leaves some out. V and J calls and clone size are as listed in that table; D and trimming were resolved from the DNA. The table lists 50,000 to 70,000 clones, approximately 90% of them singletons. The sequencing sample was made of peripheral blood. V is TRBV11-2 and J is TRBJ1-5; tentative D call: TRBD1 (5 bases). This receptor was identified in a woman in her seventies with active COVID-19. The CDR3 nucleotides are TGTGCCAGCAGCCCTGCCTTAGGGGCAGGAGATCAGCCCCAGCATTTT. Residues: CASSPALGAGDQPQHF.